The 15 T cell receptor beta chains below were found in one sample sequenced in a study of Graves' ophthalmopathy and Graves' hyperthyroidism. Amplification targeted the TCR beta CDR3 regions, with RNA transcripts as the source material. HTBI primers were employed in first-round RT-PCR, then a second-round multiplex PCR followed. TCRdb reprocessed the multiplex PCR reads with MiXCR, giving one entry per CDR3 protein. Of about 220,000 distinct CDR3 sequences in the sample, roughly 21% were seen once. The specimen was peripheral blood. These receptors were collected from a woman in her fifties or sixties with Graves' ophthalmopathy.

The CDR3 DNA reads as TGTGCCAGCAGTATACCGGGACAGACTACCGGGGAGCTGTTTTTT. Amino acids: CASSIPGQTTGELFF. The chain couples TRBV27 to TRBJ2-2; 7 nucleotides align to TRBD1. Looked up from germline, CDR1 is MNHEY and CDR2 is SMNVEV (reference sequence). V gave up 5 bases and J gave up 5 bases; unmatched junction bases: 8. The CDR3 is 15 amino acids.

This clonotype was detected many times. V gene TRBV20-1 combines with J gene TRBJ1-5, with a weak D call TRBD1 (5 bases). CDR3 length equals 14 residues. The germline gives CDR1 DFQATT, CDR2 SNEGSKA (reference sequence). DNA for the CDR3: TGCAGCGGCCGGACCGATTTTAGGGGTCAGCCCCAGCATTTT. This encodes CSGRTDFRGQPQHF.

This rearrangement joins TRBV20-1 to TRBJ2-7; the match to TRBD1 covers 12 bases. From germline, CDR1 is DFQATT and CDR2 SNEGSKA (reference sequence). The trim removed 3 bases at V and 7 bases at J, leaving 7 bases unmatched. The CDR3 runs to 14 residues. Here the CDR3 reads CSARGGTGGYEQYF. The CDR3 DNA reads as TGCAGTGCTAGGGGGGGGACAGGGGGCTATGAGCAGTACTTC.

In regard to this clonotype: Possible read error: a much larger clone is one base away. The CDR3 end shows no conserved phenylalanine or tryptophan, and so a read error is likely. The chain joins TRBV29-1 to TRBJ2-2; unclear D gene. Germline CDR1 is SQVTM and CDR2 is ANQGSEA. This CDR3 is 12 amino acids long. V gave up 8 bases and J gave up 4 bases, with 11 bases separating them. In DNA form, the CDR3 reads TGCAGCTCCCTCGTCGTCACCGGGGAGCTGTTTCTT. Its protein product is CSSLVVTGELFL.

The chain has TRBV7-3 and TRBJ2-7; 7 bases align to TRBD1. This CDR3 contains 16 residues. Per germline, CDR1 SGHTA and CDR2 FQGTGA. V shed 1 base, J shed 3 bases, and the junction held 9 bases outside the gene matches. The CDR3 DNA is TGTGCCAGCAGCTTAAGTGGGGGACAGAGAGTCTACGAGCAGTACTTC. It yields the protein CASSLSGGQRVYEQYF.

There are many counts of this clonotype. The V gene is TRBV7-9, the J gene TRBJ1-2; tentatively, D is TRBD1 (5 bases). Germline values: CDR1 SEHNR, CDR2 FQNEAQ (reference sequence). The CDR3 has 15 residues. Trimming left V 5 bases short and J 7 bases short, with 20 bases between. The CDR3 protein is CASSQAGGSGSGYTF. The CDR3, as DNA: TGTGCCAGCAGCCAAGCCGGGGGGTCGGGTAGTGGCTACACCTTC.

This clonotype was counted many times. The chain couples TRBV28 to TRBJ2-5, with 13 bases aligning to TRBD2. Germline V CDR1 and CDR2: MDHEN, SYDVKM. With 10 bases clipped from V and 5 bases from J, the junction kept 10 bases outside the gene matches. The CDR3 spans 15 residues. The DNA for the CDR3 is TGTGCCACCGACCGACTAGCGGGAGGCCGGGAGACCCAGTACTTC. Translation: CATDRLAGGRETQYF.

Many counts were recorded for this clonotype. This chain's CDR3 is CASNRGGSTEAFF. CDR3 nucleotides: TGTGCCAGCAATAGGGGTGGAAGCACTGAAGCTTTCTTT. The chain recombines TRBV27 with TRBJ1-1; TRBD1 is a possible D gene (5 bases). CDR3 length: 13 residues. Germline V CDR1 and CDR2: MNHEY, SMNVEV (reference sequence). V lost 7 bases and J 4 bases, leaving 13 bases between the germline ends.

This clonotype was recorded many times. V gene TRBV19 combines with J gene TRBJ2-2; TRBD1 matches 7 bases. CDR1 is LNHDA and CDR2 is SQIVND in the germline V gene (reference sequence). This CDR3 region has 16 residues. Unmatched junction bases numbered 13, after V lost 6 bases and J lost 6 bases. CDR3 amino acids: CASREPGQKAAGELFF. The DNA of the CDR3 is TGTGCCAGTAGGGAGCCGGGACAGAAGGCGGCCGGGGAGCTGTTTTTT. Drawing the rest from reference TRBV19 and TRBJ2-2, the complete variable domain is DGGITQSPKYLFRKEGQNVTLSCEQNLNHDAMYWYRQDPGQGLRLIYYSQIVNDFQKGDIAEGYSVSREKKESFPLTVTSAQKNPTAFYLCASREPGQKAAGELFFGEGSRLTVL.

In this sample, this clonotype turned up many times. This rearrangement joins TRBV29-1 to TRBJ2-7; the D call may be TRBD1 or TRBD2 (5 bases each). Looked up from germline, CDR1 is SQVTM and CDR2 is ANQGSEA. This CDR3 spans 11 amino acids. Trimming removed 5 bases at V and 7 bases at J, with 12 bases between. CDR3 nucleotides: TGCAGCGTTAAGGGGACGGGGGAGCAGTACTTC. Translation: CSVKGTGEQYF.

The sample holds many counts of this clonotype. The chain joins TRBV12-3 or TRBV12-4 to TRBJ2-2, with no clear D. Trimming pared 3 bases from V and 5 bases from J, leaving 7 bases between. The CDR3 is made up of 13 amino acids. The CDR3: CASSFSETGELFF. The DNA of the CDR3 is TGTGCCAGCAGTTTTTCAGAAACCGGGGAGCTGTTTTTT.

This clonotype has ten or more counts. The V and J genes are TRBV11-2 and TRBJ2-7, with D possibly called TRBD1 or TRBD2 (5 bases each). Trimming shortened V by 0 bases and J by 2 bases, and 11 bases separated the two germline ends. CDR1 and CDR2 from the germline V gene are SGHAT and FQNNGV. This CDR3 region has 15 residues. CDR3 sequence (DNA): TGTGCCAGCAGCTTAGATCCGGGACCTACCTACGAGCAGTACTTC. It encodes CASSLDPGPTYEQYF.

This clonotype appeared many times. The chain joins TRBV7-2 to TRBJ2-7, with D uncertain. Trimming shortened V by 1 base and J by 2 bases, and 6 bases separated the two germline ends. This CDR3 is built from 13 residues. The germline gives CDR1 SGHTA, CDR2 FQGNSA. CDR3 nucleotides: TGTGCCAGCAGCTTAGACCTTCCCTACGAGCAGTACTTC. Protein sequence: CASSLDLPYEQYF.

The V and J genes are TRBV6-1 and TRBJ1-2; TRBD1 aligns across 8 bases. With 8 bases clipped from V and 1 base from J, the junction kept 12 bases outside the gene matches. This CDR3 contains 16 residues. Per germline, CDR1 MNHNS and CDR2 SASEGT. As DNA, the CDR3 is TGTGCCAGCGAACCGACAGGGGCTCAAAGTAACTATGGCTACACCTTC. Its protein is CASEPTGAQSNYGYTF.

As DNA, the CDR3 is TGTGCCAGCAGCCTAGATCGCTGGACCCTCGAGCAGTACTTC. Its translation is CASSLDRWTLEQYF. The J gene is TRBJ2-7, the V gene TRBV7-8; no clear D gene. The V gene's germline CDR1 is SGHVS and CDR2 FQNEAQ. The CDR3 is made up of 14 amino acids. V was cut by 5 bases and J by 6 bases, with 17 bases left in between.